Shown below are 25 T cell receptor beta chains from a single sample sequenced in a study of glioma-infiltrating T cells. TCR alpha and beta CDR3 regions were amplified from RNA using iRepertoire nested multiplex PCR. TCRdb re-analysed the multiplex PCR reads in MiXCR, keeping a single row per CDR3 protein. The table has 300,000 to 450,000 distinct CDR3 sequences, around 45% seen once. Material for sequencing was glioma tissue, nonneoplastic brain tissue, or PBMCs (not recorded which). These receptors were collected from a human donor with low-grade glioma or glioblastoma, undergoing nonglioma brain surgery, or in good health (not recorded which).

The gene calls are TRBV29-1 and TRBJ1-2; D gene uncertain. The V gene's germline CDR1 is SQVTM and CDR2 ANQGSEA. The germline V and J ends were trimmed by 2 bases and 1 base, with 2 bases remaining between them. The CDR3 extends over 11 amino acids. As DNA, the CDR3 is TGCAGCGTTGAATATAACTATGGCTACACCTTC. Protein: CSVEYNYGYTF.

The chain's CDR3 is CASSPHIGANVLTF. The DNA of the CDR3 is TGCGCCAGCAGCCCCCATATTGGGGCCAACGTCCTGACTTTC. The chain joins TRBV4-1 to TRBJ2-6; D not certain. The CDR3 length is 14 residues. Germline V gives CDR1 MGHRA, CDR2 YSYEKL. Trimming cost V 4 bases and J 3 bases, with 7 bases left between them.

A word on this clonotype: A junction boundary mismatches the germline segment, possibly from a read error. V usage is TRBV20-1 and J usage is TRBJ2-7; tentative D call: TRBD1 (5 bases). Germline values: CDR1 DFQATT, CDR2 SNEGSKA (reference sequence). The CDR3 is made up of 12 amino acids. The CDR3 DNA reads TGCAGCGCTACAGGTGGACCCGACGAGCAGTACTTC. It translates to CSATGGPDEQYF.

The CDR3 region is CASRPQTGVNEKLFF. CDR3 in DNA: TGTGCCAGCAGACCACAGACAGGGGTTAATGAAAAACTGTTTTTT. The chain has TRBV27 and TRBJ1-4; TRBD1 agrees at 8 bases. The trim removed 6 bases at V and 4 bases at J, leaving 7 bases unmatched. The CDR3 length is 15 residues. The germline gives CDR1 MNHEY, CDR2 SMNVEV (reference sequence).

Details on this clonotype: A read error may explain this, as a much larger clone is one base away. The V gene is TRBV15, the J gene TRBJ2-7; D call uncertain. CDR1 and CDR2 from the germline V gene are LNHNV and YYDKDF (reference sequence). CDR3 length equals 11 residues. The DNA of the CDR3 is TGTGCCACCAGCAGTAATGGCGAGAAGTACTTC. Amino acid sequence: CATSSNGEKYF.

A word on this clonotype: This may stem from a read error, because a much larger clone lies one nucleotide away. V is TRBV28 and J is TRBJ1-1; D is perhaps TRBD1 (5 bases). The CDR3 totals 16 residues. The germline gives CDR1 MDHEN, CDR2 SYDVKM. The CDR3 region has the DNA TGTGCCAGCAGAGTATTAGAACCAGGGAGGGTCACTGAAGCTTCCTTT. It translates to CASRVLEPGRVTEASF. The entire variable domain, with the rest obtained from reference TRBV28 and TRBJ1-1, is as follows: DVKVTQSSRYLVKRTGEKVFLECVQDMDHENMFWYRQDPGLGLRLIYFSYDVKMKEKGDIPEGYSVSREKKERFSLILESASTNQTSMYLCASRVLEPGRVTEASFGQGTRLTVV.

Written as DNA, the CDR3 is TGTGCCAGCGGCACAGGGCCGGTTGGGACCCAGTACTTC. Its protein is CASGTGPVGTQYF. The chain joins TRBV6-2 or TRBV6-3 to TRBJ2-5, with a weak D call TRBD1 (6 bases). Germline-derived CDR1 and CDR2 are MNHEY and SVGEGT. V lost 8 bases, J lost 7 bases, and 17 bases lay in between. The CDR3 extends over 13 amino acids.

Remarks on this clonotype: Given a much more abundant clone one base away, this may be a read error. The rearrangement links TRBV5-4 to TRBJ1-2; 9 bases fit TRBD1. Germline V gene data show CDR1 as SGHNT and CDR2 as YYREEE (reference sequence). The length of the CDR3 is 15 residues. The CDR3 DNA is TGTGCCAGCAGAATGGGACAGGGACTATCCTATTGCTACACCTTC. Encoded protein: CASRMGQGLSYCYTF.

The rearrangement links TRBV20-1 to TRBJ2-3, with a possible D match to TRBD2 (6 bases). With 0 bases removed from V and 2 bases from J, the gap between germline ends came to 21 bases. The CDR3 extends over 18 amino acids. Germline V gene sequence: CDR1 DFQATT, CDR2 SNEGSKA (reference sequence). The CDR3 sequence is CSARDFRRLAPDTDTQYF. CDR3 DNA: TGCAGTGCTAGAGATTTTCGGCGGCTAGCGCCAGACACAGATACGCAGTATTTT.

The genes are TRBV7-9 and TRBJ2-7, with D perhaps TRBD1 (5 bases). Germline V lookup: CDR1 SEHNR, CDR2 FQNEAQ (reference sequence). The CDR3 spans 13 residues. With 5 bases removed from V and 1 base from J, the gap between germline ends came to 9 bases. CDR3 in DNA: TGTGCCAGCAGCGCGGACACTTCCTACGAGCAGTACTTC. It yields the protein CASSADTSYEQYF.

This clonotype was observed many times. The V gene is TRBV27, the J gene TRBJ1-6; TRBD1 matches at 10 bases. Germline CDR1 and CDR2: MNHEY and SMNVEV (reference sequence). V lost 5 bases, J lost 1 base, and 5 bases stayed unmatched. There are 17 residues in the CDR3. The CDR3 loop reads CASSQDRGPSYNSPLHF. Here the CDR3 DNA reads TGTGCCAGCAGTCAAGACAGGGGGCCATCCTATAATTCACCCCTCCACTTT.

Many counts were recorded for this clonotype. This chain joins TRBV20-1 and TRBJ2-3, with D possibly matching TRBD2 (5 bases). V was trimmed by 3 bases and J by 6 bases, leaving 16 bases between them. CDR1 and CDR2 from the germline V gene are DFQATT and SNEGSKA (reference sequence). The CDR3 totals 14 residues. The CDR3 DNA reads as TGCAGTGCTAGTGAAGGTCGGGGTGGGGATACGCAGTATTTT. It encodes CSASEGRGGDTQYF.

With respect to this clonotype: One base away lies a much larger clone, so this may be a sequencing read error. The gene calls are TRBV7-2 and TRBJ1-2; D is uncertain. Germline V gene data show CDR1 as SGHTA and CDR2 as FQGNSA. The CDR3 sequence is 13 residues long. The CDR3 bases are TGTGCCAGCAGCTTAGCAATTAACTGTGGCTACACCTTC. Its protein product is CASSLAINCGYTF.

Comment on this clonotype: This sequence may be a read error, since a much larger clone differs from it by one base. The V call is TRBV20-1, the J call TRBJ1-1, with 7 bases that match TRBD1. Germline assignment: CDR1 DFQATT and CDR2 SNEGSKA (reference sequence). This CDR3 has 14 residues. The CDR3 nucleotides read TGCAGTGCTAGGTCTGACAGGGTATACACTGAAGCTTCCTTT. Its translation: CSARSDRVYTEASF.

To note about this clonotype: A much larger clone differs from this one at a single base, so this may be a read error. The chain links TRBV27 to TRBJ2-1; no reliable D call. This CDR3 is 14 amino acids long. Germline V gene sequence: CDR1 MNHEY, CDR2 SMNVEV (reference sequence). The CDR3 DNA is TGTGCCAGCAGTTTATTCGGGCCACTCAATGAGCCGTTCTTC. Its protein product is CASSLFGPLNEPFF.

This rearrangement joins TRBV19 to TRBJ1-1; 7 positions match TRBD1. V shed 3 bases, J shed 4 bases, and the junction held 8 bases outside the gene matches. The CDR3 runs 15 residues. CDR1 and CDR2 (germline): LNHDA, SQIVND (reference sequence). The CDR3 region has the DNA TGTGCCAGTAGTATCGGGAGGGCAGGGGGCACTGAAGCTTTCTTT. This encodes CASSIGRAGGTEAFF. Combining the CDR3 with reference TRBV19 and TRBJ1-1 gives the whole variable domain DGGITQSPKYLFRKEGQNVTLSCEQNLNHDAMYWYRQDPGQGLRLIYYSQIVNDFQKGDIAEGYSVSREKKESFPLTVTSAQKNPTAFYLCASSIGRAGGTEAFFGQGTRLTVV.

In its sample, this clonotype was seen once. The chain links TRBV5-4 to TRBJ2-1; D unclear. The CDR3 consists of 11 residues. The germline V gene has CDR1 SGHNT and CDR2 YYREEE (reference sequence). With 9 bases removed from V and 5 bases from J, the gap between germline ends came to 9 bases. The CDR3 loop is CATQLDNEQFF. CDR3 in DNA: TGTGCCACCCAACTCGACAATGAGCAGTTCTTC.

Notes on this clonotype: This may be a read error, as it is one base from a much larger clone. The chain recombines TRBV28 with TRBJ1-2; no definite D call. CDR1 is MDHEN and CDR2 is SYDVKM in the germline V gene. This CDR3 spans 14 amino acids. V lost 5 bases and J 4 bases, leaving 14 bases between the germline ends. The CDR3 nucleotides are TGTGCCAGCAGTATAAACTGGGCCGTCTATGGCTACACCTTC. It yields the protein CASSINWAVYGYTF.

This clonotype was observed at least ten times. This chain's CDR3 is CASSEAKDGAYEQYF. Written as DNA, the CDR3 is TGTGCCAGCAGTGAAGCGAAGGACGGAGCCTACGAGCAGTACTTC. The V and J genes are TRBV6-1 and TRBJ2-7; D is undetermined. The germline V gene encodes CDR1 MNHNS and CDR2 SASEGT. The CDR3 spans 15 residues. Deletions cut 0 bases from V and 2 bases from J, with 11 bases between.

In nucleotides, the CDR3 is TGCAGCGCCGAGGAGGGGCTAGGCACTGAAGCTTTCTTT. This translates into CSAEEGLGTEAFF. V gene TRBV29-1 combines with J gene TRBJ1-1; tentative D call: TRBD1 (5 bases). This CDR3 is 13 amino acids long. V lost 7 bases to trimming and J lost 4 bases, with 16 bases between them. In germline, CDR1 is SQVTM, CDR2 ANQGSEA.

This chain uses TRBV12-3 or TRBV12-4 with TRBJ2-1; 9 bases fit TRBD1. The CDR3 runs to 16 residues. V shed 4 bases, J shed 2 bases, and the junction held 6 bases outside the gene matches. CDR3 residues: CASSSPWTGAYNEQFF. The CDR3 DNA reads TGTGCCAGCAGTTCGCCTTGGACAGGGGCCTACAATGAGCAGTTCTTC.

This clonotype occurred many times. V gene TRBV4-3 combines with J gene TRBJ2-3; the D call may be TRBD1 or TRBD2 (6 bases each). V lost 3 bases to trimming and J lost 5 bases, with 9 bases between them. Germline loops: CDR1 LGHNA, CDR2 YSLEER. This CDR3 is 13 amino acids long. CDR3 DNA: TGCGCCAGCAGCCAGAGGGGGGAAGATACGCAGTATTTT. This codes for CASSQRGEDTQYF.

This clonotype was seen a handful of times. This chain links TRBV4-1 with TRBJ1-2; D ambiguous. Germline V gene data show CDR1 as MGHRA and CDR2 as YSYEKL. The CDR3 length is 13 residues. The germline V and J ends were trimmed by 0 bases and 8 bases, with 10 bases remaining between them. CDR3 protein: CASSQDRERGYTF. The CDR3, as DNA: TGCGCCAGCAGCCAAGATCGGGAGCGGGGCTACACCTTC.

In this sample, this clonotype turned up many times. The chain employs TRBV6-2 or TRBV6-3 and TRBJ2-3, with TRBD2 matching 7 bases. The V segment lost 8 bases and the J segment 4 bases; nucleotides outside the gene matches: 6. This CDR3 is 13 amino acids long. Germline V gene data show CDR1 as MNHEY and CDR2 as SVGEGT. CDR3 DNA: TGTGCCAGCCAGCGGGACGCAGCAGATACGCAGTATTTT. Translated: CASQRDAADTQYF.

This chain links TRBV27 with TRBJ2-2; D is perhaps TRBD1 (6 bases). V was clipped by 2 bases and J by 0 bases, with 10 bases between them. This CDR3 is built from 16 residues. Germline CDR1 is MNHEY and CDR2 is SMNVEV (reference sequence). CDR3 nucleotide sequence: TGTGCCAGCAGTTTAGGGGACACAACGAACACCGGGGAGCTGTTTTTT. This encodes CASSLGDTTNTGELFF.